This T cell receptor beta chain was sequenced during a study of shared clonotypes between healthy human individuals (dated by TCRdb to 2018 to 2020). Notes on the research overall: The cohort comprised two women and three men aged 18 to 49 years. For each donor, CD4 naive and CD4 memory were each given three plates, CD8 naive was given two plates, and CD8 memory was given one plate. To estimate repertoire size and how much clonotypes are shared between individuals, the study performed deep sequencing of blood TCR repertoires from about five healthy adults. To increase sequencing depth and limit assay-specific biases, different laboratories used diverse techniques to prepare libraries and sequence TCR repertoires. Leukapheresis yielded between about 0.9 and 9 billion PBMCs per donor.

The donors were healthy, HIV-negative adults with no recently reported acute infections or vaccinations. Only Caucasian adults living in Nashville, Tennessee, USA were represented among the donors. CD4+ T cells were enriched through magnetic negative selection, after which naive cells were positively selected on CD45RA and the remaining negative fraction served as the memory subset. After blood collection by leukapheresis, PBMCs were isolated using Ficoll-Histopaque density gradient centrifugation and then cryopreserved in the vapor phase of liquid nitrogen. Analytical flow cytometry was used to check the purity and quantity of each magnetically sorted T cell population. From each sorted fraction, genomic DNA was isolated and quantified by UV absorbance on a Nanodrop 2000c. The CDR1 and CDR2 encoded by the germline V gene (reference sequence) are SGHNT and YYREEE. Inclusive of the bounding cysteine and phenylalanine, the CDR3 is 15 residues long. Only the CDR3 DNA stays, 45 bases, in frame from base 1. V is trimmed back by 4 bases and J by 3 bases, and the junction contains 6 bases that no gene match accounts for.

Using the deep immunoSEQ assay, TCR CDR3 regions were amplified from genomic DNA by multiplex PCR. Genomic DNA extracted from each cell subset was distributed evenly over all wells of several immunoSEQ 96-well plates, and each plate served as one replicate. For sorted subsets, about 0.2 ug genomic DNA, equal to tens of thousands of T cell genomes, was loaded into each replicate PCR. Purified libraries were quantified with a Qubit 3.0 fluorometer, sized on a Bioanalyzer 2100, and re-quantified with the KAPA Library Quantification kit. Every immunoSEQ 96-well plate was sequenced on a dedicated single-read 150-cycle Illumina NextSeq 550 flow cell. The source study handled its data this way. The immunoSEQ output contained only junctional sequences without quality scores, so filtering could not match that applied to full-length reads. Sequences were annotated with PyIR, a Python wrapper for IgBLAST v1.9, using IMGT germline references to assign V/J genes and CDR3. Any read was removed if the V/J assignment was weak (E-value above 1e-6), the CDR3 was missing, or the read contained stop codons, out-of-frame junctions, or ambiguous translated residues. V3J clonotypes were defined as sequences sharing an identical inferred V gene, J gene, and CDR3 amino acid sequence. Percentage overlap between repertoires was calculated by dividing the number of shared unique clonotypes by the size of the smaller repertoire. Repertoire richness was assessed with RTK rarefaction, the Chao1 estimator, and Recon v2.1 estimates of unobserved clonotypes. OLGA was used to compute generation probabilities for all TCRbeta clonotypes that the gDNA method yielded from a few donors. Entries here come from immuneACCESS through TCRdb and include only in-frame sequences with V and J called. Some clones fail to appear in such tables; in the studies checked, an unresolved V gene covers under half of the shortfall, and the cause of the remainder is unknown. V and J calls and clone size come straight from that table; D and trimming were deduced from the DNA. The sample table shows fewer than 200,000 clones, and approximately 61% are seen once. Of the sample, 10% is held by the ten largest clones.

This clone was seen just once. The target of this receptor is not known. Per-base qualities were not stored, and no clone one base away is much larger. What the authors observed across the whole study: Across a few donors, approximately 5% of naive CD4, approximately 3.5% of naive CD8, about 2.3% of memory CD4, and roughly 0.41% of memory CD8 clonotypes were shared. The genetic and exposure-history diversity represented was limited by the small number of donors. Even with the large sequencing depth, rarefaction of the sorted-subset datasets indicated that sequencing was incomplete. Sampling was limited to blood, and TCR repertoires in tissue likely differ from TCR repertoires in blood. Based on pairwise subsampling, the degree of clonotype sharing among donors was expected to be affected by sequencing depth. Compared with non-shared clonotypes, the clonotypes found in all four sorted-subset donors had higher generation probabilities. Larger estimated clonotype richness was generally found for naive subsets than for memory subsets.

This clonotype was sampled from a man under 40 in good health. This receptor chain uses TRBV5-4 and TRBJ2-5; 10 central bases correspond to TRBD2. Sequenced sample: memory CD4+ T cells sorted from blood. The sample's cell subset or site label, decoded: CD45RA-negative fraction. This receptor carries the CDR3 CASSKGLANEETQYF. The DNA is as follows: TGTGCCAGCAGCAAGGGACTAGCGAACGAAGAGACCCAGTACTTC.